The 18 T cell receptor beta chains in this list originate from one sample, sequenced in a study of CXCR3-negative and CXCR3-positive naive CD8 T cells. Through 5' RACE with UMI labels, the TRB cDNA libraries were prepared. With the 5' RACE reads reprocessed, TCRdb shows one record per CDR3 protein and no DNA. The sample has 70,000 to 95,000 distinct CDR3 sequences. Sequencing was performed on naive CXCR3- CD8+ T cells from blood. Subset noted: CD45RO-CCR7+CD27+CD95- naive CD8+ T cells lacking CXCR3 (TNR3-). The origin of the receptors is a human donor in good health. Some clones in this sample may be carry-over from other donors' samples.

The rearrangement links TRBV7-9 to TRBJ2-5; the D gene TCRdb calls, TRBD2, cannot be checked with no DNA. CDR3 size: 16 residues. Per the germline V gene, CDR1 is SEHNR and CDR2 is FQNEAQ (reference sequence). This CDR3 is CASSAPRLAGGETQYF. Combining the CDR3 with reference TRBV7-9 and TRBJ2-5 gives the whole variable domain DTGVSQNPRHKITKRGQNVTFRCDPISEHNRLYWYRQTLGQGPEFLTYFQNEAQLEKSRLLSDRFSAERPKGSFSTLEIQRTEQGDSAMYLCASSAPRLAGGETQYFGPGTRLLVL.

This chain connects TRBV5-1 to TRBJ2-1; TCRdb's D call, TRBD1, is unchecked because there is no DNA. Germline V gene data show CDR1 as SGHRS and CDR2 as YFSETQ. The CDR3 is made up of 15 amino acids. The CDR3 here is CASSWTAGSYNEQFF. Full variable domain (remainder filled in from reference TRBV5-1 and TRBJ2-1): KAGVTQTPRYLIKTRGQQVTLSCSPISGHRSVSWYQQTPGQGLQFLFEYFSETQRNKGNFPGRFSGRQFSNSRSEMNVSTLELGDSALYLCASSWTAGSYNEQFFGPGTRLTVL.

The CDR3 is CASSSGGDGYTF. The V gene is TRBV28, the J gene TRBJ1-2. The V gene's germline CDR1 is MDHEN and CDR2 SYDVKM. The CDR3 has 12 amino acids.

The genes are TRBV7-9 and TRBJ1-1. This CDR3 contains 15 residues. Germline V lookup: CDR1 SEHNR, CDR2 FQNEAQ (reference sequence). The CDR3 sequence is CASSLALGLNTEAFF.

V gene TRBV12-3 or TRBV12-4 combines with J gene TRBJ1-1; TCRdb names TRBD1, which stays unverified in the absence of DNA. CDR3 length: 16 amino acids. The CDR3 protein is CASSPVEGDSTLEAFF.

The chain recombines TRBV6-2 or TRBV6-3 with TRBJ2-7; the D call of TRBD1 rests on TCRdb alone, since no DNA is present to check it. CDR1 and CDR2 from the germline V gene are MNHEY and SVGEGT. The CDR3 sequence is 13 residues long. The chain's CDR3 is CASGIGGNYEQYF.

The chain joins TRBV12-3 or TRBV12-4 to TRBJ1-1; there is no DNA to check the TCRdb D call of TRBD1. The CDR3 runs 15 residues. Here the CDR3 reads CASRPTGGLFTEAFF.

This sequence joins TRBV7-9 and TRBJ1-5; TCRdb's D call of TRBD1 is untestable without DNA. The CDR3 is 16 amino acids. Germline V CDR1 and CDR2: SEHNR, FQNEAQ (reference sequence). CDR3 sequence reads: CASSFGDRYSNQPQHF.

V gene TRBV7-8 combines with J gene TRBJ1-2. The germline V gene has CDR1 SGHVS and CDR2 FQNEAQ. CDR3 length equals 14 residues. CDR3 sequence reads: CASSLGQTNYGYTF.

This chain links TRBV27 with TRBJ2-7; the TCRdb D gene call, TRBD2, has no DNA to confirm it. Per germline, CDR1 MNHEY and CDR2 SMNVEV (reference sequence). The CDR3 contains 13 residues. CDR3: CASSPPGLAPFYF.

V is TRBV6-1 and J is TRBJ2-2. This CDR3 has 13 residues. The V gene's germline CDR1 is MNHNS and CDR2 SASEGT. CDR3: CASTSLYTGELFF.

The chain employs TRBV7-9 and TRBJ1-2. The CDR3 length is 13 residues. CDR1 is SEHNR and CDR2 is FQNEAQ in the germline V gene (reference sequence). CDR3 sequence reads: CASSPAGSLGYTF.

The chain has TRBV29-1 and TRBJ1-2. The germline V gene encodes CDR1 SQVTM and CDR2 ANQGSEA. The length of the CDR3 is 12 residues. The CDR3 region is CSVFPVVYGYTF.

V is TRBV28 and J is TRBJ2-5; there is no DNA to check the TCRdb D call of TRBD1. CDR1 MDHEN and CDR2 SYDVKM come from the germline V gene. CDR3 length: 16 residues. The CDR3 protein is CASSLEATGGGETQYF.

The chain employs TRBV4-1 and TRBJ1-5; TCRdb designates TRBD1, a call that cannot be tested without DNA. The CDR3 has 16 residues. Germline CDR1 is MGHRA and CDR2 is YSYEKL. This CDR3 reads CASSQDWDRGGQPQHF.

The V gene is TRBV28, the J gene TRBJ2-1; the D call from TCRdb, TRBD2, cannot be confirmed without DNA. Germline V lookup: CDR1 MDHEN, CDR2 SYDVKM. This CDR3 spans 18 amino acids. CDR3 sequence reads: CASSLFRDGGGAYNEQFF.

The rearrangement uses TRBV20-1 and TRBJ2-3; with no DNA, the TCRdb D assignment of TRBD1 cannot be verified. Germline-derived CDR1 and CDR2 are DFQATT and SNEGSKA (reference sequence). There are 15 residues in the CDR3. The CDR3 loop is CSARDRRAGADTQYF.

The chain links TRBV29-1 to TRBJ2-7; absent DNA, TCRdb's TRBD1 call cannot be checked. Germline lookup yields CDR1 SQVTM and CDR2 ANQGSEA. The CDR3 runs 13 residues. Here the CDR3 reads CSVETDRDYEQYF.